This T cell receptor (beta chain) was documented in a study of T cell responses to AZD1222 COVID-19 vaccine. Study details: Pooled together were second doses at about 4 or about 12 weeks.

The repertoire was sequenced with immunoSEQ multiplex PCR; TCRdb's copy has only in-frame clones and lacks some. The sample lists 150,000 or so clones, about 92% occurring once. The study's findings and limits: The donor cohort was predominantly white British with a female majority, and clonal diversity may have been underestimated.

On this clone itself: Its target is unknown.

Germline loops: CDR1 SGHNT, CDR2 YENEEA. This CDR3 is 14 amino acids long. Trimming took 0 bases from V and 4 from J, leaving 10 bases between them. The sequence derives from an adult in good health. The source was peripheral blood, collected on day 0 of AZD1222 vaccination. The chain links TRBV11-3 to TRBJ2-7; tentatively, D is TRBD1 (5 bases). The chain's CDR3 is CASSLDGHEYEQYF. CDR3 bases: TGTGCCAGCAGCTTAGACGGACACGAGTACGAGCAGTACTTC.